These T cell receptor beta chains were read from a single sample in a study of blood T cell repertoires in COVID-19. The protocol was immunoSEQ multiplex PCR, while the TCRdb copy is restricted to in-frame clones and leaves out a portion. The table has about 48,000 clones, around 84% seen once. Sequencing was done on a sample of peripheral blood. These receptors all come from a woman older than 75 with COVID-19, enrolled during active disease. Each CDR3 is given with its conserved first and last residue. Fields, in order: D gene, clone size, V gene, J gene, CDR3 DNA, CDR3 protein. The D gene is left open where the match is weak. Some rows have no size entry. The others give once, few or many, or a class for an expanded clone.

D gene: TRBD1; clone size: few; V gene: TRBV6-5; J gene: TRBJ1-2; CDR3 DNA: TGTGCCGTAGGACAGGGGATCGATTCCTATGGCTACACCTTC; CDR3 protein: CAVGQGIDSYGYTF
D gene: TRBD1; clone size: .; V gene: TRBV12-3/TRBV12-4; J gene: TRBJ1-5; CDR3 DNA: TGTGCCAGCACGGGACAGGCCAATCAGCCCCAGCATTTT; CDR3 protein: CASTGQANQPQHF
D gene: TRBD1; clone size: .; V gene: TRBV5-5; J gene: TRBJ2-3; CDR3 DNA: TGTGCCAGCAGCTTGGAGGACAGGGGATGGTCTGAAGTCACAGATACGCAGTATTTT; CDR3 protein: CASSLEDRGWSEVTDTQYF
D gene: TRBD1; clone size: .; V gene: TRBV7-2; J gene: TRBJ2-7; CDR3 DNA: TGTGCCAGCAGCGTTCGAGGACAGGGGTCCTACGAGCAGTACTTC; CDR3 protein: CASSVRGQGSYEQYF
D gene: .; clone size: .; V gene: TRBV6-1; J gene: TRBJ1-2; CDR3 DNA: TGTGCCAGCAGTGAAGCCCTGCCGAGAGCCCCCGCTAACTATGGCTACACCTTC; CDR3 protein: CASSEALPRAPANYGYTF
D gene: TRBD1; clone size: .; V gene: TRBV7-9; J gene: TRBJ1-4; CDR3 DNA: TGTGCCAGCAGCTTAGACCGGGACAGCGATGAAAAACTGTTTTTT; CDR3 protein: CASSLDRDSDEKLFF
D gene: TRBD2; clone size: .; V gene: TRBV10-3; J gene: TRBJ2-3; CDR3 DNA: TGTGCCATCAGTCCCGGGCTAGCGGGATACACAGATACGCAGTATTTT; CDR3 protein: CAISPGLAGYTDTQYF
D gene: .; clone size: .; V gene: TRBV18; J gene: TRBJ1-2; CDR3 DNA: TGTGCCAGCTCAGTTATGGGGGGTCCTGGCTACACCTTC; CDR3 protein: CASSVMGGPGYTF
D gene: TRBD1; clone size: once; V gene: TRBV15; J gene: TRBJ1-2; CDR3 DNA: TGTGCCACCAGCCCGGACAGGGCCGTCGACTATGGCTACACCTTC; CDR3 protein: CATSPDRAVDYGYTF
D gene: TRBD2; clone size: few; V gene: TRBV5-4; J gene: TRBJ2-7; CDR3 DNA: TGTGCCAGCAGCTTAAGTCTAGCGGGGGCCTACGAGCAGTACTTC; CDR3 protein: CASSLSLAGAYEQYF
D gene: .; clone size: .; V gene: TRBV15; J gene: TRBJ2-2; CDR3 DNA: TGTGCCACCAGCAAGCGGGCGGGCCTGAACACCGGGGAGCTGTTTTTT; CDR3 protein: CATSKRAGLNTGELFF
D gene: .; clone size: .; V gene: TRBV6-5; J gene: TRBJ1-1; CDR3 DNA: TGTGCCAGCAGTTACGATACAGGCCTCGGAGCTTTCTTT; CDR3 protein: CASSYDTGLGAFF
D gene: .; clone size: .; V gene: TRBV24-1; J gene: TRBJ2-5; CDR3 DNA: TGTGCCACCAGTGATTTGGGATGGGCGCAGTACTTC; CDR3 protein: CATSDLGWAQYF
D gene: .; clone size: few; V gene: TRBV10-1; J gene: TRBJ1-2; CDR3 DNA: TGCGCCAGCAGTGATGAGGGCCGATCCTACTATGGCTACACCTTC; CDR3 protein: CASSDEGRSYYGYTF
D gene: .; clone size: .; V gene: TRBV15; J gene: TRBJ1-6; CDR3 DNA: TGTGCCACCAATGGGCAAGGGGCCCGGTCACCCCTCCACTTT; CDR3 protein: CATNGQGARSPLHF
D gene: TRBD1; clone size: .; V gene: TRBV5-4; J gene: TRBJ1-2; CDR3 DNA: TGTGCCAGCAGCCCGCGGGACAGGGGACCCTATGGCTACACCTTC; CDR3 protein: CASSPRDRGPYGYTF
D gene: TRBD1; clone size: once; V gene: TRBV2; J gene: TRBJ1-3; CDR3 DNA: TGTGCCAGCAGAGACAGGGGCCCCTCTGGAAACACCATATATTTT; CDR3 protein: CASRDRGPSGNTIYF
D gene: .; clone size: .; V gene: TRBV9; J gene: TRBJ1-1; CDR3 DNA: TGTGCCAGCAGGGCGGAGGGGTCTGAAGCTTTCTTT; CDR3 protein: CASRAEGSEAFF
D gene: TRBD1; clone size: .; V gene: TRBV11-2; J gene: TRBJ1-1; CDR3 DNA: TGTGCCAGCAGCGCCAGGGGGCTGACGGACACTGAAGCTTTCTTT; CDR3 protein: CASSARGLTDTEAFF
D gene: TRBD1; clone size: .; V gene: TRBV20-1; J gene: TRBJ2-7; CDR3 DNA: TGCAGTGCTGGTGGCGCAGGACAGGGGACGAACGAGCAGTACTTC; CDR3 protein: CSAGGAGQGTNEQYF
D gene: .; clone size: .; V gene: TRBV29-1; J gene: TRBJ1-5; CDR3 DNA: TGCAGCGTTGAAGATCAGGGTAGCAATCAGCCCCAGCATTTT; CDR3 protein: CSVEDQGSNQPQHF
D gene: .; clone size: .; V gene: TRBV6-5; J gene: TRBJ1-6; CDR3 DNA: TGTGCCAGCAGTTACGATAGGGGTTTTAATTCACCCCTCCACTTT; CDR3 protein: CASSYDRGFNSPLHF
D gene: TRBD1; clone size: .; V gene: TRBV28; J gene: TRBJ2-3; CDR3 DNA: TGTGCCAGCAGCCCTCAAGGGACAGGGGTCTCAGATACGCAGTATTTT; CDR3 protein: CASSPQGTGVSDTQYF
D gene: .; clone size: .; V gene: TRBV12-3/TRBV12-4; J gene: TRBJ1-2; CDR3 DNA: TGTGCCAGCAGTTTAGCGAGGGAGGGCTACACCTTC; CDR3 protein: CASSLAREGYTF
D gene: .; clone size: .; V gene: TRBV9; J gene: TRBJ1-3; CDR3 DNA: TGTGCCAGCAGCGTAGGGACAGCCGGAAACACCATATATTTT; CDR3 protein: CASSVGTAGNTIYF
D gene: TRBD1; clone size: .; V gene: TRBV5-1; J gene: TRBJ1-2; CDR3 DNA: TGCGCCAGCAGCTCGGGACAGGAATATGGCTACACCTTC; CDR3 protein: CASSSGQEYGYTF
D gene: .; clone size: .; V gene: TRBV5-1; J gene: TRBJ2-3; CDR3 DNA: TGCGCCAGCAGACAGGGAACGGGCACAGATACGCAGTATTTT; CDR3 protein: CASRQGTGTDTQYF
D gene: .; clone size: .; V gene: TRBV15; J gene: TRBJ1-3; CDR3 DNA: TGTGCCACCAGCCCGACACACTCTGGAAACACCATATATTTT; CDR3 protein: CATSPTHSGNTIYF
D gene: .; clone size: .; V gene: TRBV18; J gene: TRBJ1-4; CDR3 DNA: TGTGCCAGCTCACCAACCCGACAGGATACTAATGAAAAACTGTTTTTT; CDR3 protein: CASSPTRQDTNEKLFF
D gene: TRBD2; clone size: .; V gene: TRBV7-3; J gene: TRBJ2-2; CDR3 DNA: TGTGCCAGCAGCTTCCTCGCGGGGGACACCGGGGAGCTGTTTTTT; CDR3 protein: CASSFLAGDTGELFF
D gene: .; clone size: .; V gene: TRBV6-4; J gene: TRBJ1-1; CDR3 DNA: TGTGCCAGCAGCTTACAGGGCCGGGCTTTCTTT; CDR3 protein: CASSLQGRAFF
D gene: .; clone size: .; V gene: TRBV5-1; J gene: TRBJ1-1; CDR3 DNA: TGCGCCAGCAGCTTGGCCTTGGGCTCAGGCACTGAAGCTTTCTTT; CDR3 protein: CASSLALGSGTEAFF
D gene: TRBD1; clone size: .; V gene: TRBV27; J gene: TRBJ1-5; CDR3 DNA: TGTGCCAGCAGTTTATCCTACAGGGGAAGGCAGCCCCAGCATTTT; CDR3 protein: CASSLSYRGRQPQHF
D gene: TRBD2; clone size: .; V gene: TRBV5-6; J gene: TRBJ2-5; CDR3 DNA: TGTGCCAGCAGCTTGTGGGGGGGTGGAGAGACCCAGTACTTC; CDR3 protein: CASSLWGGGETQYF
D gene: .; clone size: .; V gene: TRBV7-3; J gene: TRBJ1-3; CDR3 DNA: TGTGCCAGCTGCGGGAGTTTTGGGGGAAACACCATATATTTT; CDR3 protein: CASCGSFGGNTIYF
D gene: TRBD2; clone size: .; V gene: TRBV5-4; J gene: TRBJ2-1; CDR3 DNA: TGTGCCAGCAGCTCCCGTCTAGCGGGAGTCACCTCCTACAATGAGCAGTTCTTC; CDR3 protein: CASSSRLAGVTSYNEQFF
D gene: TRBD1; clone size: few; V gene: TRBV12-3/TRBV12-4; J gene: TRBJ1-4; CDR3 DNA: TGTGCCAGCAGTCCCCGGACAGGCGAAAAACTGTTTTTT; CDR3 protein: CASSPRTGEKLFF
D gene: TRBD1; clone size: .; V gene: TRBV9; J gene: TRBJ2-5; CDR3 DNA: TGTGCCAGCAGCGTAGAGACAGGGCAGGGTGTGACCCAGTACTTC; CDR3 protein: CASSVETGQGVTQYF
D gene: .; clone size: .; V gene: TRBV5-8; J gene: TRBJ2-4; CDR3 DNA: TGTGCCAGCACCCTCCCAGCCAAAAACATTCAGTACTTC; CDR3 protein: CASTLPAKNIQYF
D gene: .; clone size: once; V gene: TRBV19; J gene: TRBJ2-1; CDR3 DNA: TGTGCCAGTAGTATCGGGACACCCGACGCCTACAATGAGCAGTTCTTC; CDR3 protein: CASSIGTPDAYNEQFF